This is a list of T cell receptor beta chains from one sample in a study of beta chain features in type 1 diabetes. Method: immunoSEQ multiplex PCR; TCRdb's copy keeps in-frame clones and lacks some. Of under 400,000 clones listed, around 13% are singletons. Material for sequencing was naive CD4+ T cells from blood. The receptors here all came from a woman under 30 with type 1 diabetes. CDR3s include the opening cysteine and the closing phenylalanine or tryptophan. A D gene is named only where the DNA matches it firmly. Clone size is shown for a subset of rows, as once, few, many or a class of expanded clone.

v_call	clone_size	j_call	d_call	cdr3_aa	cdr3_nt
TRBV28	NA	TRBJ2-7	NA	CASSTLPLYEQYF	TGTGCCAGCAGCACTCTACCTCTCTACGAGCAGTACTTC
TRBV19	NA	TRBJ1-1	TRBD1	CASLPGQGIGTEAFF	TGTGCCAGTCTACCGGGACAGGGGATAGGCACTGAAGCTTTCTTT
TRBV7-9	few	TRBJ2-7	NA	CASSRQRTNEQYF	TGTGCCAGCAGTCGACAACGGACAAACGAGCAGTACTTC
TRBV7-6	few	TRBJ2-5	NA	CASSPRDGTQYF	TGTGCCAGCAGCCCGCGGGACGGGACCCAGTACTTC
TRBV7-2	NA	TRBJ1-5	NA	CASSWDNNQPQHF	TGTGCCAGCAGCTGGGACAACAATCAGCCCCAGCATTTT
TRBV5-4	NA	TRBJ1-6	NA	CASSLEQGSSPLHF	TGTGCCAGCAGCTTGGAGCAGGGTTCGTCACCCCTCCACTTT
TRBV10-3	few	TRBJ2-7	NA	CAARGGSHEQYF	TGTGCTGCCCGTGGGGGGTCTCACGAGCAGTACTTC
TRBV21-1	NA	TRBJ1-5	NA	CASSKVEVMGNQPQHF	TGTGCCAGCAGCAAAGTTGAGGTGATGGGCAATCAGCCCCAGCATTTT
TRBV21-1	NA	TRBJ1-1	NA	CASSKVAGAGTEAFF	TGTGCCAGCAGCAAAGTGGCGGGGGCAGGGACTGAAGCTTTCTTT
TRBV7-2	NA	TRBJ2-7	NA	CASSFRQDGGSYF	TGTGCCAGCAGCTTTCGACAGGATGGCGGCTCGTACTTC
TRBV9	few	TRBJ2-2	NA	CASSVGSRVETGELFF	TGTGCCAGCAGCGTGGGGAGTAGGGTAGAGACCGGGGAGCTGTTTTTT
TRBV30	NA	TRBJ1-4	NA	CAWSVLGGANEKLFF	TGTGCCTGGAGTGTACTGGGGGGGGCTAATGAAAAACTGTTTTTT
TRBV6-1	NA	TRBJ1-1	NA	CASSLDRNTEAFF	TGTGCCAGCAGCCTGGACAGGAACACTGAAGCTTTCTTT
TRBV7-2	NA	TRBJ2-3	NA	CASSFSLVGTDTQYF	TGTGCCAGCAGCTTCTCCCTTGTAGGCACAGATACGCAGTATTTT
TRBV7-9	few	TRBJ2-3	NA	CASSFAPGDPQYF	TGTGCCAGCAGCTTTGCCCCAGGGGATCCGCAGTATTTT
TRBV5-1	NA	TRBJ2-7	NA	CASSFRQTGAYEQYF	TGCGCCAGCAGCTTTCGACAGACTGGAGCCTACGAGCAGTACTTC
TRBV4-1	NA	TRBJ2-3	NA	CASSQKGVGTDTQYF	TGCGCCAGCAGCCAAAAGGGAGTTGGCACAGATACGCAGTATTTT
TRBV19	few	TRBJ2-1	TRBD1	CASSEQGASYNEQFF	TGTGCCAGTAGCGAACAGGGGGCCTCCTACAATGAGCAGTTCTTC
TRBV25-1	few	TRBJ1-1	TRBD1	CASGRQGHTEAFF	TGTGCCAGCGGTAGACAGGGACACACTGAAGCTTTCTTT
TRBV19	NA	TRBJ1-1	NA	CASSVYGGTEAFF	TGTGCCAGTAGTGTGTACGGGGGGACTGAAGCTTTCTTT
TRBV13	NA	TRBJ2-6	NA	CASSLFARHSGANVLTF	TGTGCCAGCAGCTTATTTGCGAGGCACTCTGGGGCCAACGTCCTGACTTTC
TRBV21-1	few	TRBJ2-1	NA	CASTPTGYEQFF	TGTGCCAGCACCCCCACGGGGTATGAGCAGTTCTTC
TRBV6-5	few	TRBJ2-3	NA	CASSYSGGNTADTQYF	TGTGCCAGCAGTTACTCGGGCGGGAATACTGCGGATACGCAGTATTTT
TRBV11-2	few	TRBJ1-3	NA	CASSPHYNSGNTIYF	TGTGCCAGCAGCCCACATTACAACTCTGGAAACACCATATATTTT
TRBV2	NA	TRBJ2-1	NA	CASSHGTFRVTDNEQFF	TGTGCCAGCAGCCATGGTACCTTCAGGGTGACGGACAATGAGCAGTTCTTC
TRBV4-3	NA	TRBJ2-2	NA	CASSQDRLRGGELFF	TGCGCCAGCAGCCAAGATCGGCTAAGGGGAGGGGAGCTGTTTTTT
TRBV30	NA	TRBJ2-1	NA	CAWSTRDLQFF	TGTGCCTGGAGTACGCGGGACCTGCAGTTCTTC
TRBV9	NA	TRBJ2-5	TRBD2	CASSLLLAGVETQYF	TGTGCCAGCAGCCTCTTGTTGGCGGGGGTTGAGACCCAGTACTTC
TRBV25-1	few	TRBJ1-6	TRBD1	CASSESYRTGESPLHF	TGTGCCAGCAGTGAATCGTATAGGACAGGGGAATCACCCCTCCACTTT
TRBV7-2	NA	TRBJ2-2	NA	CASSVAGHTGELFF	TGTGCCAGCAGCGTGGCGGGGCACACCGGGGAGCTGTTTTTT
TRBV15	few	TRBJ2-4	NA	CATSRAGVSKNIQYF	TGTGCCACCAGCAGAGCAGGGGTTTCCAAAAACATTCAGTACTTC
TRBV15	few	TRBJ2-7	NA	CATSSLPGALYEQYF	TGTGCCACCAGCAGCCTTCCAGGGGCGCTCTACGAGCAGTACTTC
TRBV7-9	NA	TRBJ1-5	NA	CASSSDAGYQPQHF	TGTGCCAGCAGCTCTGATGCGGGGTATCAGCCCCAGCATTTT
TRBV4-2	NA	TRBJ1-5	NA	CASSQELGGSNQPQHF	TGTGCCAGCAGCCAAGAGTTAGGGGGAAGCAATCAGCCCCAGCATTTT
TRBV5-4	few	TRBJ2-1	NA	CASSLVGRTNEQFF	TGTGCCAGCAGCTTGGTTGGTCGGACTAATGAGCAGTTCTTC
TRBV4-3	NA	TRBJ2-3	TRBD1	CASSRQGVNTQYF	TGCGCCAGCAGCCGGCAGGGGGTCAATACGCAGTATTTT
TRBV7-2	few	TRBJ1-2	TRBD1	CASSPVSSSGTVPSGYTF	TGTGCCAGCAGCCCAGTTTCTTCATCCGGGACAGTCCCCTCTGGCTACACCTTC
TRBV27	NA	TRBJ2-7	NA	CASSLTRLGIYEQYF	TGTGCCAGCAGTTTGACCAGACTAGGAATCTACGAGCAGTACTTC
TRBV7-8	NA	TRBJ2-5	TRBD1	CASSPGGTGGGETQYF	TGTGCCAGCAGCCCGGGCGGGACAGGGGGCGGCGAGACCCAGTACTTC
TRBV30	NA	TRBJ1-2	TRBD1	CAWSVPPTGGYGYTF	TGTGCCTGGAGTGTACCACCGACAGGGGGCTATGGCTACACCTTC
TRBV28	NA	TRBJ2-5	NA	CASILAPRAETQYF	TGTGCCAGCATCCTAGCCCCACGGGCAGAGACCCAGTACTTC
TRBV19	few	TRBJ1-5	NA	CASTAPRGGAQPQHF	TGTGCCAGTACCGCACCGAGAGGGGGTGCTCAGCCCCAGCATTTT
TRBV14	few	TRBJ2-3	NA	CASSQEARGPRTDTQYF	TGTGCCAGCAGCCAAGAAGCGCGGGGCCCTCGCACAGATACGCAGTATTTT
TRBV11-2	NA	TRBJ1-2	NA	CASSLGPINYGYTF	TGTGCCAGCAGCTTAGGTCCCATTAACTATGGCTACACCTTC
TRBV4-3	few	TRBJ1-1	NA	CASSQGNQGNTEAFF	TGCGCCAGCAGCCAAGGAAATCAGGGGAACACTGAAGCTTTCTTT
TRBV30	few	TRBJ2-7	TRBD2	CAWRAGTSGRSPYYEQYF	TGTGCCTGGAGGGCCGGGACTAGCGGGAGAAGCCCCTACTACGAGCAGTACTTC
TRBV4-1	NA	TRBJ2-3	NA	CASSQDGQGRADTQYF	TGCGCCAGCAGCCAAGATGGCCAGGGGCGCGCAGATACGCAGTATTTT
TRBV29-1	NA	TRBJ1-2	NA	CSVETGNYGYTF	TGCAGCGTTGAAACCGGGAACTATGGCTACACCTTC
TRBV19	few	TRBJ2-7	NA	CASTLQGPWREKQYF	TGTGCCAGTACCCTACAGGGGCCATGGAGGGAGAAGCAGTACTTC
TRBV19	few	TRBJ2-5	TRBD2	CASSIREGETQYF	TGTGCCAGTAGTATTCGGGAGGGAGAGACCCAGTACTTC
TRBV7-2	NA	TRBJ2-3	TRBD2	CASSLGLAYTDTQYF	TGTGCCAGCAGCTTAGGACTAGCTTACACAGATACGCAGTATTTT
TRBV11-2	NA	TRBJ1-1	NA	CASSFPTRGVTEAFF	TGTGCCAGCAGCTTCCCCACCAGGGGCGTCACTGAAGCTTTCTTT
TRBV30	few	TRBJ1-3	NA	CAWTSGASGNTIYF	TGTGCCTGGACCTCAGGGGCCTCTGGAAACACCATATATTTT
TRBV7-2	few	TRBJ2-5	TRBD2	CASSLSSGTKETQYF	TGTGCCAGCAGCTTATCTAGCGGTACCAAGGAGACCCAGTACTTC